This T cell receptor (beta chain) was found in a study of a mutant IDH1 vaccine in newly diagnosed glioma. Study-wide results and caveats: Patients mounted vaccine-induced immune responses in roughly 93% of cases. Pseudoprogression looked unconnected to shifts in top peripheral T cell clonotypes.

Data came from immunoSEQ multiplex PCR; TCRdb stores just in-frame clones and leaves some out. This sample has tens of thousands of clones, with about 81% found just once. Time point reported: week 47, end of study. Alongside topical imiquimod, each dose of vaccine comprised 300 ug of mutant IDH1 20-mer peptide. Germline loops: CDR1 LNHNV, CDR2 YYDKDF (reference sequence). The V end lost 0 bases, the J end lost 2 bases, and 19 bases lay between the germline ends. The CDR3 sequence is 18 residues long. On this clone itself: The antigen is undetermined.

The sequenced sample was PBMCs, obtained from a glioma patient whose treatment included an IDH1 peptide vaccine. The TCR was taken from a man in his forties or fifties with glioma. The rearrangement joins TRBV15 to TRBJ1-2, with TRBD1 as a possible D gene (5 bases). CDR3 nucleotides: TGTGCCACCAGCAGAGAGGCTGGGGTCGGGGCCCGGAACTATGGCTACACCTTC. Protein: CATSREAGVGARNYGYTF.